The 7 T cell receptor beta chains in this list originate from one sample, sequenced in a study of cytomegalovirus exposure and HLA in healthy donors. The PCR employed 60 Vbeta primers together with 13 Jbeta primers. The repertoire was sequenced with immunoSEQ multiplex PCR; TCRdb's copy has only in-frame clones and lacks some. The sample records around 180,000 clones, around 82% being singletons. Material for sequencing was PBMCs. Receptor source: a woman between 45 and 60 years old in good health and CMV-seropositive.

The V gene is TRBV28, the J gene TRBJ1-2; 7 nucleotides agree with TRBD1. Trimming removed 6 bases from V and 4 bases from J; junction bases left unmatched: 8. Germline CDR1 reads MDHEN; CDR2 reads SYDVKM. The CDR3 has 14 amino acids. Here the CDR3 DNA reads TGTGCCAGCAGAGGGCCTCAGGGGGGCTATGGCTACACCTTC. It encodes CASRGPQGGYGYTF.

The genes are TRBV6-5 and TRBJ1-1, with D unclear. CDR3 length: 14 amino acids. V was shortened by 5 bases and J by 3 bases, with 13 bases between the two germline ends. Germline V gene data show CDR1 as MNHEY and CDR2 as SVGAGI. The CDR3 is CASSRLYRDTEAFF. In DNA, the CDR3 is TGTGCCAGCAGTCGACTTTACCGGGACACTGAAGCTTTCTTT.

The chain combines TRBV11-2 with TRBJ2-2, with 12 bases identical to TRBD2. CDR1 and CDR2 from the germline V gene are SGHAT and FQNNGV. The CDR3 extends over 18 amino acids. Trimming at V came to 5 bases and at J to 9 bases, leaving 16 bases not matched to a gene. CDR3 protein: CASSPWTSGEFGARELFF. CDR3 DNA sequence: TGTGCCAGCAGCCCCTGGACTAGCGGGGAATTCGGAGCCAGGGAGCTGTTTTTT.

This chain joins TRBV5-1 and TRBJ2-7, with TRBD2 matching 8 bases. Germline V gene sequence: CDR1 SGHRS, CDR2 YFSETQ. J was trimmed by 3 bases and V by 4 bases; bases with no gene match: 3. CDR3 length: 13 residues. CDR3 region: CASSPAGGYEQYF. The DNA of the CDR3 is TGCGCCAGCAGCCCGGCGGGGGGCTACGAGCAGTACTTC.

CDR3 nucleotide sequence: TGCGCCAGCAGCCAAGACAGGTTAAACTATGGCTACACCTTC. Its protein is CASSQDRLNYGYTF. The gene calls are TRBV4-1 and TRBJ1-2; no definite D call. This CDR3 contains 14 residues. Germline V lookup: CDR1 MGHRA, CDR2 YSYEKL. V was shortened by 0 bases and J by 2 bases, with 7 bases between the two germline ends.

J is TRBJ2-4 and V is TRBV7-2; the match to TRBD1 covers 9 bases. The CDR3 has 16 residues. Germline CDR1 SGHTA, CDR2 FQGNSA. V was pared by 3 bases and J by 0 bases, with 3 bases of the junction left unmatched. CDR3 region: CASSLTGGLAKNIQYF. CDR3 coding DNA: TGTGCCAGCAGCTTGACAGGGGGATTAGCCAAAAACATTCAGTACTTC.

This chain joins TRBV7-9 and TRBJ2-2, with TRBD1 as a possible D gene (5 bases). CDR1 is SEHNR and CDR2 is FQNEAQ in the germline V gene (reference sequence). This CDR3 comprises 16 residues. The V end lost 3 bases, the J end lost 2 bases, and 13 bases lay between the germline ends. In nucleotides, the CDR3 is TGTGCCAGCAGCTTGCGACAGACCATCAACACCGGGGAGCTGTTTTTT. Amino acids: CASSLRQTINTGELFF.